The clone carrying this T cell receptor beta chain was found a few times. Antigen unknown. This sample is part of a study of vaccination and CD4 T cells after COVID-19. Study context: Overlapping spike peptides of SARS-CoV-2, HCoV-NL63, HCoV-OC43 and HCoV-229E stimulated the cells. Study observations and caveats: Convalescent patients showed a median 86.3% of reactive clones that were seen only post-vaccination.

This CDR3 is built from 15 residues. V was pared by 2 bases and J by 10 bases, with 4 bases of the junction left unmatched. CDR1 and CDR2 (germline): MNHEY, SVGAGI. CD4+ T cells that had been cultured provided DNA sequenced with the Oncomine TCR Beta short-read assay. TCRdb itself ran the PCR reads through MiXCR, one entry per CDR3 protein. The sample lists about 8,000 distinct CDR3 sequences, about half occurring once. The sample's treatment: approximately 9-day PBMC culture with coronavirus spike peptide pools or control peptides (ViraFEST assay). The medium had half its volume replaced with fresh IL-2 medium on days 3 and 7. Negative selection isolated the CD4+ T cells once the cells had been cultured for over 9 days.

The rearrangement links TRBV6-5 to TRBJ1-6; 11 bases are shared with TRBD1. The sequencing sample was made of CD4+ T cells from blood, cultured in vitro. The sequence derives from a human donor who had recovered from COVID-19. The chain's CDR3 is CASSYGDRGFSPLHF. The CDR3 DNA sequence: TGTGCCAGCAGTTACGGGGACAGGGGGTTCTCACCCCTCCACTTT.